The 21 T cell receptor beta chains listed next were all sequenced from one sample in a study of neurological immune-mediated disorders. Indicated time point: technical triplicate 3. Using its own MiXCR run on the 5' RACE reads, TCRdb lists one record per CDR3 protein. The sample lists about 42,000 distinct CDR3 sequences; 20% to 25% were seen once. The sample was PBMCs. These receptors were collected from a man aged 55 to 70 with HTLV-1-associated myelopathy (HAM/TSP).

Of note for this clonotype: Compared with germline, one end of the junction differs, possibly owing to a read error. The rearrangement links TRBV4-1 to TRBJ2-7; a weak D match, TRBD2 (7 bases). The CDR3 length is 15 residues. Germline V gene data show CDR1 as MGHRA and CDR2 as YSYEKL. CDR3 sequence: CASSQGTGGTYEQHF. The CDR3 region has the DNA TGCGCCAGCAGTCAAGGCACCGGGGGGACATACGAGCAGCACTTC.

This clonotype was found many times. The chain is built from TRBV6-5 and TRBJ2-2, with a possible D match to TRBD2 (6 bases). The V gene's germline CDR1 is MNHEY and CDR2 SVGAGI. CDR3 length equals 14 residues. V was cut by 6 bases and J by 5 bases, with 13 bases left in between. The CDR3 here is CASRSRDLTGELFF. For the CDR3, the DNA is TGTGCCAGCAGATCGCGGGACCTGACCGGGGAGCTGTTTTTT.

The genes are TRBV25-1 and TRBJ2-2; unclear D gene. This CDR3 has 12 residues. Trimming took off 3 bases at V and 4 bases at J, with 3 bases between the two ends. Germline CDR1 MGHDK, CDR2 SYGVNS. The DNA of the CDR3 is TGTGCCAGCAGTGATCGCACCGGGGAGCTGTTTTTT. It encodes CASSDRTGELFF.

There are many counts of this clonotype. J is TRBJ2-5 and V is TRBV7-6; TRBD1 matches 9 bases. This CDR3 comprises 13 residues. V lost 3 bases and J lost 7; bases outside the gene matches: 3. The V gene's germline CDR1 is SGHVS and CDR2 FNYEAQ. CDR3 amino acids: CASSLQDRGTQYF. CDR3 DNA: TGTGCCAGCAGCTTGCAGGACAGGGGGACCCAGTACTTC.

This clonotype was picked up a small number of times. The chain combines TRBV18 with TRBJ1-3, with a weak D call TRBD1 (6 bases). The CDR3 contains 15 residues. In germline, CDR1 is KGHSH, CDR2 LQKENI. Trimming cost V 2 bases and J 0 bases, with 8 bases left between them. In nucleotides, the CDR3 is TGTGCCAGCTCACCAGCAGGGGACTCTGGAAACACCATATATTTT. Amino acid sequence: CASSPAGDSGNTIYF.

This clonotype came up many times. The chain links TRBV7-8 to TRBJ2-1; no clear D. V shed 2 bases and J shed 4 bases, with 3 bases lying between them. Germline CDR1 SGHVS, CDR2 FQNEAQ. This CDR3 contains 12 residues. CDR3 region: CASSLIYNEQFF. The CDR3 region has the DNA TGTGCCAGCAGCTTAATATACAATGAGCAGTTCTTC.

This clonotype was counted many times. The chain joins TRBV29-1 to TRBJ1-1, with a possible D match to TRBD1 (6 bases). Germline V lookup: CDR1 SQVTM, CDR2 ANQGSEA. Trimming shortened V by 6 bases and J by 5 bases, and 19 bases separated the two germline ends. CDR3 size: 14 residues. As DNA, the CDR3 is TGCAGCGTGGGCCCCGGCGGGCAGGGGACTGAAGCTTTCTTT. Amino acid sequence: CSVGPGGQGTEAFF.

This clonotype was observed many times. This chain links TRBV20-1 with TRBJ1-1; D remains ambiguous. The V end was cut by 6 bases, the J end by 0 bases, with 5 bases between. Looked up from germline, CDR1 is DFQATT and CDR2 is SNEGSKA (reference sequence). The CDR3 is 11 amino acids. CDR3 residues: CSARLNTEAFF. In DNA, the CDR3 is TGCAGTGCCCGCCTGAACACTGAAGCTTTCTTT.

This chain links TRBV5-4 with TRBJ2-3, with D hard to call. Germline loops: CDR1 SGHNT, CDR2 YYREEE (reference sequence). This CDR3 contains 13 residues. Trimming shortened V by 0 bases and J by 4 bases, and 6 bases separated the two germline ends. CDR3 bases: TGTGCCAGCAGCTTGGTTGGGTCAGATACGCAGTATTTT. Translated, it gives CASSLVGSDTQYF.

This chain joins TRBV9 and TRBJ2-7, with 9 bases fitting TRBD1. CDR3 length: 14 amino acids. From germline, CDR1 is SGDLS and CDR2 YYNGEE. Trimming at V came to 2 bases and at J to 6 bases, leaving 6 bases not matched to a gene. CDR3 bases: TGTGCCAGCAGCGTCGGGACAGGGAATAGCGAGCAGTACTTC. Translation: CASSVGTGNSEQYF.

There are many counts of this clonotype. This chain links TRBV5-6 with TRBJ2-7; 8 nucleotides match TRBD1. The CDR3 consists of 14 residues. J was trimmed by 2 bases and V by 4 bases; bases with no gene match: 5. Germline CDR1 reads SGHDT; CDR2 reads YYEEEE. The DNA of the CDR3 is TGTGCCAGCAGCACGGGACAGGTACCCTACGAGCAGTACTTC. Translation: CASSTGQVPYEQYF.

Ten or more counts support this clonotype. The CDR3 sequence: CASSLRGAGGREQFF. CDR3 coding DNA: TGCGCCAGCAGCCTTCGGGGAGCGGGAGGCCGTGAGCAGTTCTTC. The chain uses TRBV5-1 and TRBJ2-1; 9 bases fit TRBD2. The CDR3 is made up of 15 amino acids. Trimming took 4 bases from V and 9 from J; bases not matched to a gene: 11. Germline CDR1 reads SGHRS; CDR2 reads YFSETQ.

There are many counts of this clonotype. The chain is built from TRBV5-1 and TRBJ2-5; tentatively, D is TRBD1 or TRBD2 (5 bases each). The CDR3 totals 14 residues. Germline V gives CDR1 SGHRS, CDR2 YFSETQ. Trimming left V 2 bases short and J 10 bases short, with 18 bases between. The CDR3 loop reads CASSFEGPGSLQYF. The CDR3 region has the DNA TGCGCCAGCAGCTTCGAGGGGCCTGGAAGTCTCCAGTACTTC.

This clonotype was seen many times. The chain combines TRBV11-3 with TRBJ2-3, with TRBD1 matching 8 bases. Germline-derived CDR1 and CDR2 are SGHNT and YENEEA. The length of the CDR3 is 16 residues. Trimming removed 5 bases from V and 2 bases from J; junction bases left unmatched: 9. DNA for the CDR3: TGTGCCAGCAGCCCGCCGGGTCAGGGGGCCACAGATACGCAGTATTTT. Amino acid sequence: CASSPPGQGATDTQYF.

The chain links TRBV4-2 to TRBJ2-3; D remains unclear. Germline V gene sequence: CDR1 LGHNA, CDR2 YNFKEQ. The CDR3 spans 13 residues. V lost 0 bases, J lost 8 bases, and 9 bases lay in between. The CDR3 coding sequence is TGTGCCAGCAGCCAAGAGGCTATAGGTACGCAGTATTTT. It translates to CASSQEAIGTQYF.

In its sample, this clonotype was seen a few times. CDR3 DNA: TGTGCCAGCAGCTATTCACCTCCCTCGCCAGGTGAAGCTTTCTTT. As protein: CASSYSPPSPGEAFF. The chain has TRBV7-9 and TRBJ1-1; the D is unclear. Germline CDR1 and CDR2: SEHNR and FQNEAQ (reference sequence). V dropped 4 bases and J dropped 7 bases, with 19 bases sitting between them. The CDR3 has 15 residues.

Worth noting for this clonotype: This is likely a read error, given that the CDR3 carries no conserved phenylalanine or tryptophan at its end. The limits of the CDR3 on the DNA are not certain, so only TCRdb's listed CDR3 is given. This CDR3 is CASSPEVGPYEQHL. The chain combines TRBV11-2 with TRBJ2-7. The CDR3 spans 14 residues, counting both ends. The germline gives CDR1 SGHAT, CDR2 FQNNGV.

This clonotype was found once. V is TRBV6-5 and J is TRBJ2-7; tentatively, D is TRBD2 (5 bases). Trimming left V 4 bases short and J 6 bases short, with 16 bases between. There are 14 residues in the CDR3. The germline gives CDR1 MNHEY, CDR2 SVGAGI. The CDR3 sequence: CASSSGRGVFEQYF. The CDR3 region has the DNA TGTGCCAGCAGTTCTGGACGGGGAGTCTTCGAGCAGTACTTC.

This clonotype was recorded many times. This rearrangement joins TRBV27 to TRBJ2-3; D is ambiguous. Trimming took off 2 bases at V and 5 bases at J, with 14 bases between the two ends. Germline V gene sequence: CDR1 MNHEY, CDR2 SMNVEV (reference sequence). The CDR3 sequence is 15 residues long. The DNA of the CDR3 is TGTGCCAGCAGTTTAGGCAGAATAAGTGGAGATACGCAGTATTTT. Protein sequence: CASSLGRISGDTQYF.

This clonotype was observed many times. V is TRBV5-1 and J is TRBJ1-1; D is unresolved. The V gene's germline CDR1 is SGHRS and CDR2 YFSETQ. The CDR3 has 15 residues. V was pared by 0 bases and J by 1 base, with 10 bases between. This chain's CDR3 is CASSLDPGSNTEAFF. CDR3 in DNA: TGCGCCAGCAGCTTGGACCCGGGGTCGAACACTGAAGCTTTCTTT. Full variable domain (missing parts from reference TRBV5-1 and TRBJ1-1): KAGVTQTPRYLIKTRGQQVTLSCSPISGHRSVSWYQQTPGQGLQFLFEYFSETQRNKGNFPGRFSGRQFSNSRSEMNVSTLELGDSALYLCASSLDPGSNTEAFFGQGTRLTVV.

The table lists this clonotype with many counts. The V and J genes are TRBV5-5 and TRBJ1-2; D is unclear. The CDR3 extends over 14 amino acids. The ends were cut back, 6 bases at V and 3 bases at J, with 15 bases in the middle. Germline CDR1 is SGHKS and CDR2 is YYEKEE (reference sequence). CDR3 nucleotides: TGTGCCAGCACCAAACAGCTTGGGGACTATGGCTACACCTTC. Protein: CASTKQLGDYGYTF.